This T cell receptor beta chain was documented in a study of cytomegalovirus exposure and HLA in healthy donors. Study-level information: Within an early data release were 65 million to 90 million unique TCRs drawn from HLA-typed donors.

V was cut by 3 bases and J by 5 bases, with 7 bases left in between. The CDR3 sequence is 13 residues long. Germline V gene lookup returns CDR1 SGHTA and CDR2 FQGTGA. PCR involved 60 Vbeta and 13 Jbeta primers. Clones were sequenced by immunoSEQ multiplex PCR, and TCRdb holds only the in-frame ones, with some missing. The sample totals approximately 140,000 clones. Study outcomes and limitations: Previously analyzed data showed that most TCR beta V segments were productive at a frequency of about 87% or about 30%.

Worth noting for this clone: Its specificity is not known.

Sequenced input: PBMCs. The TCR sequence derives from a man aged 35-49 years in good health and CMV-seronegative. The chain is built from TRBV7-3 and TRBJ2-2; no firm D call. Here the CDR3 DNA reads TGTGCCAGCAGCTTGTCGTTGACCGGGGAGCTGTTTTTT. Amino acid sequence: CASSLSLTGELFF.